These 10 T cell receptor beta chains were all obtained from the same sample, sequenced in a study of monozygotic twins with inflammatory bowel disease. TCRdb re-called the 5' RACE reads and catalogs CDR3 proteins one per entry, DNA excluded. The listing contains about 210,000 distinct CDR3 sequences. The sequencing input was blood. The receptors come from a human donor with ulcerative colitis or Crohn's disease, or a healthy co-twin of an affected twin (not recorded which).

CDR3: CASEPGDGLIEQFF. This chain links TRBV6-6 with TRBJ2-1; TCRdb's D call, TRBD1, is unchecked because there is no DNA. Germline CDR1 and CDR2: MNHNY and SVGAGI (reference sequence). The CDR3 sequence is 14 residues long.

The rearrangement uses TRBV5-8 and TRBJ2-7. The germline V gene encodes CDR1 SGHTS and CDR2 YDEGEE. CDR3 length: 13 residues. The CDR3 loop reads CASSFDTKGEQYF.

The chain carries TRBV7-2 and TRBJ2-5; TCRdb names TRBD1, which stays unverified in the absence of DNA. CDR1 is SGHTA and CDR2 is FQGNSA in the germline V gene. This CDR3 contains 12 residues. The CDR3 spells CASSLAWDPGYF.

The rearrangement uses TRBV5-1 and TRBJ2-3; TCRdb calls TRBD2, which cannot be checked without DNA. The CDR3 totals 16 residues. CDR1 is SGHRS, CDR2 YFSETQ, per germline. CDR3 sequence reads: CASSPRGALSTDTQYF.

V is TRBV5-1 and J is TRBJ1-5. Germline V gives CDR1 SGHRS, CDR2 YFSETQ. The CDR3 length is 16 residues. CDR3 loop: CASSLDQIDSNQPQHF.

The rearrangement links TRBV12-3 or TRBV12-4 to TRBJ2-1; without DNA, the TCRdb call of TRBD1 cannot be checked. This CDR3 is built from 16 residues. CDR3 loop: CASSSVGQRTNNEQFF.

The rearrangement joins TRBV20-1 to TRBJ2-1; without DNA, the TCRdb call of TRBD2 cannot be checked. This CDR3 contains 19 residues. Looked up from germline, CDR1 is DFQATT and CDR2 is SNEGSKA (reference sequence). The chain's CDR3 is CSAKKTSGGGKRYINEQFF.

The chain has TRBV28 and TRBJ1-2; checking the TCRdb D call of TRBD1 is not possible without DNA. The CDR3 contains 14 residues. Germline-derived CDR1 and CDR2 are MDHEN and SYDVKM. CDR3 loop: CASSPPGGIYGYTF.

This chain links TRBV5-1 with TRBJ1-2; there is no DNA to check the TCRdb D call of TRBD1. The CDR3 consists of 15 residues. CDR1 is SGHRS, CDR2 YFSETQ, per germline. The CDR3 sequence is CASSFGVGVAAGYTF.

The chain links TRBV4-1 to TRBJ2-4; the D call from TCRdb, TRBD1, cannot be confirmed without DNA. This CDR3 contains 15 residues. CDR1 is MGHRA and CDR2 is YSYEKL in the germline V gene. The CDR3 reads CASSPLLGRRNIQYF.